These T cell receptor beta chains were read from a single sample in a study of cytomegalovirus exposure and HLA in healthy donors. This table comes from immunoSEQ multiplex PCR, and its TCRdb copy is limited to in-frame clones, with some not included. Of around 110,000 clones listed, roughly four fifths are singletons. The specimen sequenced was PBMCs. The source of these receptors is a man between 60 and 75 years old in good health and CMV-seronegative. Both conserved end residues are part of each CDR3. Each record gives: clone size, J gene, D gene, V gene, CDR3 protein, CDR3 DNA. A D gene is named only where the DNA matches it firmly. Clone size is not always given. Where it is, it says once, few, many or a class for expanded clones.

NA	TRBJ1-5	TRBD1	TRBV19	CASRKGQVWGQGQPQHF	TGTGCCAGTAGGAAAGGACAGGTGTGGGGTCAGGGTCAGCCCCAGCATTTT
NA	TRBJ2-5	NA	TRBV9	CASSVQGQETQYF	TGTGCCAGCAGCGTACAGGGTCAAGAGACCCAGTACTTC
NA	TRBJ1-1	TRBD1	TRBV7-9	CASSRETGGFTEAFF	TGTGCCAGCAGCCGAGAGACAGGGGGATTCACTGAAGCTTTCTTT
NA	TRBJ2-7	NA	TRBV4-2	CASSQEYGDRPQYF	TGTGCCAGCAGCCAAGAATACGGGGATCGTCCGCAGTACTTC
NA	TRBJ2-1	TRBD1	TRBV5-1	CASSQRTGLLQSGEQFF	TGCGCCAGCAGCCAACGGACAGGCCTACTCCAAAGTGGTGAGCAGTTCTTC
NA	TRBJ1-4	NA	TRBV4-1	CASSQTGAFNEKLFF	TGCGCCAGCAGCCAAACAGGAGCTTTCAATGAAAAACTGTTTTTT
NA	TRBJ2-3	NA	TRBV5-1	CASSRGVTDTQYF	TGCGCCAGCAGCCGAGGAGTCACAGATACGCAGTATTTT
NA	TRBJ1-4	NA	TRBV23-1	CASCLGGNEKLFF	TGCGCCAGCTGCTTAGGGGGTAATGAAAAACTGTTTTTT
NA	TRBJ1-6	NA	TRBV7-3	CASSPRGGRNSPLHF	TGTGCCAGCAGTCCGAGGGGGGGACGCAATTCACCCCTCCACTTT
NA	TRBJ1-5	TRBD1	TRBV7-2	CASSSRQGSGNQPQHF	TGTGCCAGCAGCTCTCGACAGGGTTCGGGCAATCAGCCCCAGCATTTT
NA	TRBJ1-1	TRBD1	TRBV5-6	CASSWDRDTEAFF	TGTGCCAGCAGCTGGGACAGGGACACTGAAGCTTTCTTT
NA	TRBJ2-7	TRBD1	TRBV10-3	CAIRETGGYEQYF	TGTGCCATCAGGGAGACAGGGGGCTACGAGCAGTACTTC
NA	TRBJ1-5	NA	TRBV7-8	CASSLDEGHKEIYSNQPQHF	TGTGCCAGCAGCTTAGATGAGGGACACAAGGAGATCTATAGCAATCAGCCCCAGCATTTT
NA	TRBJ1-4	NA	TRBV4-3	CASSQDIQGIATNEKLFF	TGCGCCAGCAGCCAAGATATTCAGGGGATCGCAACTAATGAAAAACTGTTTTTT
NA	TRBJ1-2	TRBD1	TRBV4-1	CASSQGRDRGPGYTF	TGCGCCAGCAGCCAAGGCCGGGACAGGGGCCCTGGCTACACCTTC
few	TRBJ1-2	TRBD1	TRBV6-5	CASSSRGNGYTF	TGTGCCAGCAGTTCCAGGGGGAATGGCTACACCTTC
NA	TRBJ1-1	TRBD1	TRBV7-2	CASSSTYRGGTEAFF	TGTGCCAGCAGCTCCACGTACAGGGGTGGCACTGAAGCTTTCTTT
few	TRBJ2-1	TRBD2	TRBV10-3	CAIGRIAGGHHEQFF	TGTGCCATCGGGAGGATAGCGGGGGGTCACCATGAGCAGTTCTTC
once	TRBJ1-6	TRBD1	TRBV9	CASREGQGLANSPLHF	TGTGCCAGCAGAGAGGGACAGGGTCTTGCCAATTCACCCCTCCACTTT
few	TRBJ2-4	TRBD2	TRBV28	CASGGVLAKNIQYF	TGTGCCAGCGGGGGGGTACTAGCCAAAAACATTCAGTACTTC
NA	TRBJ2-1	TRBD1	TRBV5-1	CASSLRQGRNEQFF	TGCGCCAGCAGCTTAAGACAGGGGAGGAATGAGCAGTTCTTC
NA	TRBJ2-1	TRBD2	TRBV5-1	CASSLVASGDNEQFF	TGCGCCAGCAGCTTGGTGGCTAGCGGGGACAATGAGCAGTTCTTC
NA	TRBJ2-1	NA	TRBV2	CASNKGGAGSIYNEQFF	TGTGCCAGCAACAAAGGGGGGGCGGGGTCCATTTACAATGAGCAGTTCTTC
few	TRBJ2-3	NA	TRBV18	CASSHRGTFRSTDTQYF	TGTGCCAGCTCCCACCGGGGGACTTTCCGTAGCACAGATACGCAGTATTTT
NA	TRBJ1-5	TRBD1	TRBV19	CASRENRQGIGQPQHF	TGTGCCAGTAGGGAAAATCGACAGGGCATAGGGCAGCCCCAGCATTTT
NA	TRBJ1-1	TRBD1	TRBV5-3	CARSECPGTGETEAFF	TGTGCCAGAAGCGAATGTCCCGGGACAGGGGAAACTGAAGCTTTCTTT
NA	TRBJ2-2	TRBD2	TRBV7-3	CASSLERTRNTGELFF	TGTGCCAGCAGCCTAGAGAGGACTAGGAACACCGGGGAGCTGTTTTTT
NA	TRBJ1-2	TRBD1	TRBV7-2	CASSLGTGLNYGYTF	TGTGCCAGCAGCTTAGGGACAGGGTTAAACTATGGCTACACCTTC
NA	TRBJ1-2	TRBD1	TRBV30	CAWSSQGEVGYTF	TGTGCCTGGAGTAGTCAGGGGGAGGTTGGCTACACCTTC